A single sample gave rise to the 3 T cell receptor beta chains below, sequenced in a study of shared clonotypes between healthy human individuals (dated by TCRdb to the early 2020s). Library preparation was by the immunoSEQ multiplex PCR assay. The table comes from immuneACCESS by way of TCRdb, which keeps in-frame sequences with V and J called. Part of the clones is missing from these tables; in studies checked, under half for an unresolved V gene and the rest for unknown reasons. Counted in this sample were over 2 million clones; around 90% of them appeared once. The top ten hold 0.37% of the sample. Input material: naive CD4+ T cells from PBMCs. Per the publication, the cell subset or site label means: CD45RA+ positively selected. These receptors were obtained from a man aged 18-30 years in good health. Some clones in this sample may be carry-over from other donors' samples.

This clone is a singleton in its sample. The V and J genes are TRBV7-9 and TRBJ1-1; D uncertain. This CDR3 is 12 amino acids long. Germline CDR1 and CDR2: SEHNR and FQNEAQ (reference sequence). V was pared by 1 base and J by 11 bases, with 11 bases between. The DNA of the CDR3 is TGTGCCAGCAGCTTAGGGGCAACTCGGGCTTTCTTT. Its translation is CASSLGATRAFF.

This clone was detected only once. The same CDR3 can be traced to other DNA sequences in this sample. The J gene is TRBJ1-2, the V gene TRBV4-2, with a tentative D call TRBD1 (5 bases). This CDR3 region has 11 residues. V was trimmed by 4 bases and J by 8 bases, leaving 8 bases between them. CDR1 is LGHNA and CDR2 is YNFKEQ in the germline V gene. CDR3 nucleotides: TGTGCCAGCAGCCGGGACTCCGGCTACACCTTC. This sequence encodes CASSRDSGYTF.

The CDR3 nucleotides read TGCGCCAGCAGCTTCAGTTTAGCGGGAGGTAGCGCAGATACGCAGTATTTT. Encoded protein: CASSFSLAGGSADTQYF. The gene calls are TRBV5-1 and TRBJ2-3; TRBD2 agrees at 10 bases. V shed 2 bases and J 4 bases; nucleotides not matched to a gene: 10. CDR1 and CDR2 from the germline V gene are SGHRS and YFSETQ. The CDR3 consists of 17 residues. Full variable domain (outside the CDR3, taken from reference TRBV5-1 and TRBJ2-3): KAGVTQTPRYLIKTRGQQVTLSCSPISGHRSVSWYQQTPGQGLQFLFEYFSETQRNKGNFPGRFSGRQFSNSRSEMNVSTLELGDSALYLCASSFSLAGGSADTQYFGPGTRLTVL.